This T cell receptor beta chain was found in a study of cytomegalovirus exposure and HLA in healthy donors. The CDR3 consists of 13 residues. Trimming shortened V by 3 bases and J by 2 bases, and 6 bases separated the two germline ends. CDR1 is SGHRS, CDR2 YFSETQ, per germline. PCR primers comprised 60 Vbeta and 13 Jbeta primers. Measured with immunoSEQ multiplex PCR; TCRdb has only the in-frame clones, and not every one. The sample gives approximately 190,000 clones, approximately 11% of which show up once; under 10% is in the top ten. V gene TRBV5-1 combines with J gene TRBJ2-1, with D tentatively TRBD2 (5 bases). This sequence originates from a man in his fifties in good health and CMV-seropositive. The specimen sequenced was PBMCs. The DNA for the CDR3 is TGCGCCAGCAGCTCGGGGACCTACAATGAGCAGTTCTTC. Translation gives CASSSGTYNEQFF.